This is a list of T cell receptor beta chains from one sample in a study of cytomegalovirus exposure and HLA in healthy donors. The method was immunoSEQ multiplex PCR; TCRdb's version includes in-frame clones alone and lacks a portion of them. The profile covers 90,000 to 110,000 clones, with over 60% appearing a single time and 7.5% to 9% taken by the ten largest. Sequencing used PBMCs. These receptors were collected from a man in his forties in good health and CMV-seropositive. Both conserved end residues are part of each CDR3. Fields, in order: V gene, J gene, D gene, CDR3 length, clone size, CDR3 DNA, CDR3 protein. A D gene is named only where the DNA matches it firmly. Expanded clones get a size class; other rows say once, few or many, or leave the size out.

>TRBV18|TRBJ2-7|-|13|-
TGTGCCAGCTCACCTCAGGGATACTACGAGCAGTACTTC
CASSPQGYYEQYF
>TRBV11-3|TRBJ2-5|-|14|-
TGTGCCAGCAGCTTAGTGGCGATCGGGGAGACCCAGTACTTC
CASSLVAIGETQYF
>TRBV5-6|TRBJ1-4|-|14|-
TGTGCCAGCAGCTTGGACAGGATGAATGAAAAACTGTTTTTT
CASSLDRMNEKLFF
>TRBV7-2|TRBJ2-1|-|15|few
TGTGCCAGCAGCTTAGGTTCGTACGCGGGGAGAGAGCAGTTCTTC
CASSLGSYAGREQFF
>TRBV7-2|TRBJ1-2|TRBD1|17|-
TGTGCCAGCAGCTTAGGGCCCGGGACAGGAACTAACTATGGCTACACCTTC
CASSLGPGTGTNYGYTF
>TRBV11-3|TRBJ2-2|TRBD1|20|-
TGTGCCAGCAGCCCGGACAGGGGGCGCGTTAGCGGGCCGAACACCGGGGAGCTGTTTTTT
CASSPDRGRVSGPNTGELFF
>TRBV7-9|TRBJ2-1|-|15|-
TGTGCCAGCAGCTTAATACTAATGAGCTACAATGAGCAGTTCTTC
CASSLILMSYNEQFF
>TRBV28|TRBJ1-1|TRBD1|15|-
TGTGCCAGCAGTGGACAGGGAGCCCAGAACACTGAAGCTTTCTTT
CASSGQGAQNTEAFF
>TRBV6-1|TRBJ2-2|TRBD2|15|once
TGTGCCAGCAGCATCGGCGGGGGGAACACCGGGGAGCTGTTTTTT
CASSIGGGNTGELFF
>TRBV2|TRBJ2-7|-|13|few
TGTGCCAGCATGAGGTTCCAGTCCTACGAGCAGTACTTC
CASMRFQSYEQYF
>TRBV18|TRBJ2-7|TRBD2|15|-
TGTGCCAGCTCACCAAATAGCGGGGGGTCCTACGAGCAGTACTTC
CASSPNSGGSYEQYF
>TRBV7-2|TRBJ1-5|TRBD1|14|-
TGTGCCAGCACGTATTCCCCAGGGGGCCAGCCCCAGCATTTT
CASTYSPGGQPQHF
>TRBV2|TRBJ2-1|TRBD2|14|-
TGTGCCAGCAGTGATTATGATAGCGGGAGAAGTGAGTTCTTC
CASSDYDSGRSEFF
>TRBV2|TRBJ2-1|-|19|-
TGTGCCAGCAGTGAAGCCCCAGGGATGACCCTAGGGAACTACAATGAGCAGTTCTTC
CASSEAPGMTLGNYNEQFF
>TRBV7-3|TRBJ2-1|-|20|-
TGTGCCAGCAGCTCGTCAGGTAGGGGGAGGGCCAAAGCGGCCTACAATGAGCAGTTCTTC
CASSSSGRGRAKAAYNEQFF
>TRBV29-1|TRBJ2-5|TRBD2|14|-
TGCAGCGCCCAGGGGGGACTAGCGGGAGAGACCCAGTACTTC
CSAQGGLAGETQYF
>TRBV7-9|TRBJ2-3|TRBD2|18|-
TGTGCCAGCAGCCCACGTCCCGGGACTAGCGGGAGCACAGATACGCAGTATTTT
CASSPRPGTSGSTDTQYF
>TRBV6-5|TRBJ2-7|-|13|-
TGTGCCAGCGCGAGGGACACTTTCTACGAGCAGTACTTC
CASARDTFYEQYF
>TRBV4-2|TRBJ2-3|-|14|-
TGTGCCAGCAGCTCACAGGTTCGCACAGATACGCAGTATTTT
CASSSQVRTDTQYF
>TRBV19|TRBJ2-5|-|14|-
TGTGCCAGTAGTATCTCGGGGGGCCGGGAGACCCAGTACTTC
CASSISGGRETQYF
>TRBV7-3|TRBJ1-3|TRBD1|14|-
TGTGCCAGCAGCATGACAGGGCCTGGAAACACCATATATTTT
CASSMTGPGNTIYF
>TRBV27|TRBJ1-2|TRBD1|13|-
TGTGCCAGCAGTACAGGGGGCGCCTATGGCTACACCTTC
CASSTGGAYGYTF
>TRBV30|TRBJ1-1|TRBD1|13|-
TGTGCCTGGAGAGGGGGCATGAACACTGAAGCTTTCTTT
CAWRGGMNTEAFF
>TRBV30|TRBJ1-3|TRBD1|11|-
TGTGCCTGGAGCGACCGGGACAGGGGGGATTTT
CAWSDRDRGDF
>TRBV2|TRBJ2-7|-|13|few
TGTGCCAGCGATGGGGCAGGGTCCTACGAGCAGTACTTC
CASDGAGSYEQYF
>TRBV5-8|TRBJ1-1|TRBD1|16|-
TGTGCCAGCCGCTTGTGGACAGGGGGCGCGGACACTGAAGCTTTCTTT
CASRLWTGGADTEAFF
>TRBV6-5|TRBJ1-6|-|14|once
TGTGCCAGCAGTTCGGGGATGGCCAATTCACCCCTCCACTTT
CASSSGMANSPLHF
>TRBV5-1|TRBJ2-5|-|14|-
TGCGCCAGCAGACGGAGGGACCCACAAGAGACCCAGTACTTC
CASRRRDPQETQYF
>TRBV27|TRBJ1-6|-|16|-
TGTGCCAGCAGTTTGCAGGCGAGCTCCTATAATTCACCCCTCCACTTT
CASSLQASSYNSPLHF
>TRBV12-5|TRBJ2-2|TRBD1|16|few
TGTGCTAGTGGTCTTCGGGAACAGGGGGCGGTCGGGGAGCTGTTTTTT
CASGLREQGAVGELFF
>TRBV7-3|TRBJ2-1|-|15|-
TGTGCCAGCAGCTTATGGTCGGGGGAAGCGAATGAGCAGTTCTTC
CASSLWSGEANEQFF
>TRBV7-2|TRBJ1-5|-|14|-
TGTGCCAGCAGCCAGGGGATTGCGGCTCAGCCCCAGCATTTT
CASSQGIAAQPQHF
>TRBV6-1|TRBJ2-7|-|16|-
TGTGCCAGCAGTGAATTCCCCGGGACACTGGCCTACGAGCAGTACTTC
CASSEFPGTLAYEQYF
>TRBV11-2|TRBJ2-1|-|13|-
TGTGCCAGCAGTCAGCCGGGGTCCAATGAGCAGTTCTTC
CASSQPGSNEQFF
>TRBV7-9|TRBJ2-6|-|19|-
TGTTCCAGCAGCTTAGGGAGGGGGACAGGTGCCTCTGGGGCCAACGTCCTGACTTTC
CSSSLGRGTGASGANVLTF
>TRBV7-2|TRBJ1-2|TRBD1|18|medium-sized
TGTGCCAGCAGCACAGTCCGTCTCCGGGACAGAAAAAACTATGGCTACACCTTC
CASSTVRLRDRKNYGYTF
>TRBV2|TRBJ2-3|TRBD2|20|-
TGTGCCAGCCTACGGAGGACTAGCTATCTCAACCTTCCTAGCACAGATACGCAGTATTTT
CASLRRTSYLNLPSTDTQYF
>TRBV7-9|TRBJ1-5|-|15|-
TGTGCCAGCAGCTTAGCAGGGGGAGGCAATCAGCCCCAGCATTTT
CASSLAGGGNQPQHF
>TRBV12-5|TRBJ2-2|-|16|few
TGTGCTAGTGGTTTGGTAGAGACTACAAACACCGGGGAGCTGTTTTTT
CASGLVETTNTGELFF
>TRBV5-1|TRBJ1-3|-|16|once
TGCGCCAGCAGCGTAGGACCTGCCACAACGGGGAACACCATATATTTT
CASSVGPATTGNTIYF
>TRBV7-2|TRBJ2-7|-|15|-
TGTGCCAGCAGCTTAGGGGGCAGCTTCGTCTACGAGCAGTACTTC
CASSLGGSFVYEQYF
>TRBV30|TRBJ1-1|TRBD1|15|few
TGTGCCTGGAGTGTATGGGACAGGGCCAACACTGAAGCTTTCTTT
CAWSVWDRANTEAFF